A single sample is the source of the 21 T cell receptor beta chains below, sequenced in a study of T cells in Graves' hyperthyroidism and ophthalmopathy. Amplification of TCR beta CDR3 regions was performed using RNA transcripts as template. HTBI primers were employed in a first-round RT-PCR of the TCR CDR3. Via MiXCR, TCRdb re-called the multiplex PCR reads, giving one row per CDR3 protein. The sample yields approximately 630,000 distinct CDR3 sequences, 15% to 20% seen once. Sequencing input: blood. These receptor sequences come from a woman in her twenties or thirties with Graves' hyperthyroidism.

In this sample, this clonotype turned up many times. The chain couples TRBV7-8 to TRBJ2-7; possibly TRBD1 for D (5 bases). V lost 5 bases, J lost 2 bases, and 10 bases lay in between. In germline, CDR1 is SGHVS, CDR2 FQNEAQ. The CDR3 consists of 13 residues. The CDR3 sequence: CASSRRVAYEQYF. The CDR3 DNA sequence: TGTGCCAGCAGCCGCAGGGTGGCCTACGAGCAGTACTTC.

Details on this clonotype: One base away lies a much larger clone, so this may be a sequencing read error. The V and J genes are TRBV14 and TRBJ1-6, with D maybe TRBD1 (6 bases). Germline lookup yields CDR1 SGHDN and CDR2 FVKESK. The CDR3 contains 13 residues. The CDR3 DNA is TGTGCCAGCAGCATGACAGGTCATTCACCCCGCCACTTT. The encoded protein is CASSMTGHSPRHF.

The chain has TRBV7-6 and TRBJ2-1, with TRBD2 matching over 13 bases. V lost 5 bases and J lost 3; bases outside the gene matches: 7. The CDR3 contains 17 residues. CDR1 SGHVS and CDR2 FNYEAQ come from the germline V gene. CDR3 sequence: CASSTTSGREDYNEQFF. The CDR3 coding sequence is TGTGCCAGCAGCACCACTAGCGGGAGGGAAGACTACAATGAGCAGTTCTTC. The variable domain in full, completed from reference TRBV7-6 and TRBJ2-1, reads GAGVSQSPRYKVTKRGQDVALRCDPISGHVSLYWYRQALGQGPEFLTYFNYEAQQDKSGLPNDRFSAERPEGSISTLTIQRTEQRDSAMYRCASSTTSGREDYNEQFFGPGTRLTVL.

The sample holds a few counts of this clonotype. This sequence joins TRBV27 and TRBJ2-1, with D tentatively TRBD1 (6 bases). V lost 5 bases and J 4 bases, leaving 15 bases between the germline ends. The germline CDR1 and CDR2 sequences are MNHEY and SMNVEV (reference sequence). This CDR3 is 15 amino acids long. The CDR3 sequence is CASSLGGSLYNEQFF. In DNA form, the CDR3 reads TGTGCCAGCAGTCTAGGGGGAAGCCTATACAATGAGCAGTTCTTC.

This clonotype was detected only a few times. The chain has TRBV11-2 and TRBJ2-7, with TRBD1 identical over 7 bases. Germline V gene data show CDR1 as SGHAT and CDR2 as FQNNGV. V was clipped by 6 bases and J by 3 bases; unmatched bases: 11. The CDR3 is made up of 15 amino acids. The DNA of the CDR3 is TGTGCCAGCAGTTCCGCAGGGGGAAGCAGCTACGAGCAGTACTTC. Amino acid sequence: CASSSAGGSSYEQYF.

This clonotype was seen ten or more times. The chain has TRBV7-2 and TRBJ2-7; D unresolved. Germline assignment: CDR1 SGHTA and CDR2 FQGNSA. The CDR3 runs to 13 residues. The V end lost 8 bases, the J end lost 3 bases, and 14 bases lay between the germline ends. The CDR3 is CASRHRQNYEQYF. CDR3 bases: TGTGCCAGCCGACACCGACAAAACTACGAGCAGTACTTC.

The chain links TRBV28 to TRBJ2-7; 9 bases agree with TRBD2. There are 16 residues in the CDR3. Germline values: CDR1 MDHEN, CDR2 SYDVKM. V dropped 3 bases and J dropped 2; count of bases not matched to a gene: 8. For the CDR3, the DNA is TGTGCCAGCAGTTTCGTAGCGGGAGTCGGGCCCTACGAGCAGTACTTC. Encoded protein: CASSFVAGVGPYEQYF.

The V and J genes are TRBV19 and TRBJ1-1, with D perhaps matching TRBD1 (6 bases). Trimming shortened V by 6 bases and J by 5 bases, and 13 bases separated the two germline ends. Germline lookup yields CDR1 LNHDA and CDR2 SQIVND (reference sequence). The CDR3 has 13 amino acids. This CDR3 reads CASSKQGGTEAFF. CDR3 coding DNA: TGTGCCAGTAGCAAACAGGGAGGAACTGAAGCTTTCTTT.

The chain's CDR3 is CASSLQGLTVTDTQYF. For the CDR3, the DNA is TGTGCCAGCAGTTTACAGGGCTTGACCGTCACAGATACGCAGTATTTT. The rearrangement joins TRBV27 to TRBJ2-3, with a possible D match to TRBD1 (5 bases). This CDR3 has 16 residues. Germline values: CDR1 MNHEY, CDR2 SMNVEV (reference sequence). V dropped 2 bases and J dropped 2 bases, with 14 bases sitting between them.

About this clonotype itself: Being one base from a much bigger clone, this may be a read error. V and J are TRBV18 and TRBJ2-5; D could derive from TRBD1 or TRBD2 (5 bases each). This CDR3 comprises 14 residues. CDR1 and CDR2 from the germline V gene are KGHSH and LQKENI. The CDR3 spells CASSPQWDEETRYF. Here the CDR3 DNA reads TGTGCCAGCTCACCCCAGTGGGACGAAGAGACCCGGTACTTC.

Only a few counts were recorded for this clonotype. Just one base apart from a much larger clone, this may be a read error. The chain is built from TRBV6-1 and TRBJ2-7, with 9 bases identical to TRBD2. CDR1 and CDR2 from the germline V gene are MNHNS and SASEGT. V dropped 3 bases and J dropped 4; count of bases not matched to a gene: 7. The CDR3 spans 15 residues. CDR3 region: CASSDRTSEKYEQYF. CDR3 sequence (DNA): TGTGCCAGCAGTGACAGGACTAGCGAGAAGTACGAGCAGTACTTC.

This clonotype was detected many times. The chain recombines TRBV11-2 with TRBJ2-7; 8 nucleotides match TRBD1. The ends lost 5 bases at V and 4 bases at J; junction bases unmatched: 10. CDR1 is SGHAT, CDR2 FQNNGV, per germline. The CDR3 consists of 15 residues. The CDR3 nucleotides read TGTGCCAGCAGCCTAAGTCGACAGGGGATATACGAGCAGTACTTC. It encodes CASSLSRQGIYEQYF.

This clonotype occurred many times. The chain combines TRBV28 with TRBJ2-3; 12 bases line up with TRBD2. V shed 5 bases and J 4 bases; nucleotides not matched to a gene: 7. CDR3 length: 16 amino acids. Germline values: CDR1 MDHEN, CDR2 SYDVKM. The CDR3 DNA follows: TGTGCCAGCAGTAGGCGGACTAGCGGGATTGCAGATACGCAGTATTTT. Translating it yields CASSRRTSGIADTQYF.

This rearrangement joins TRBV24-1 to TRBJ2-2; a possible D gene is TRBD1 (6 bases). V was cut by 0 bases and J by 6 bases, with 10 bases left in between. CDR1 is KGHDR and CDR2 is SFDVKD in the germline V gene. The CDR3 runs 15 residues. This chain's CDR3 is CATSDLTGFPGELFF. In DNA form, the CDR3 reads TGTGCCACCAGTGATTTGACAGGGTTCCCCGGGGAGCTGTTTTTT.

This clonotype was counted ten times or more. The rearrangement links TRBV6-1 to TRBJ1-1; 8 bases are shared with TRBD1. Germline CDR1 reads MNHNS; CDR2 reads SASEGT. This CDR3 is 13 amino acids long. With 8 bases clipped from V and 5 bases from J, the junction kept 7 bases outside the gene matches. CDR3 in DNA: TGTGCCAGCCGTATTACAGGGGGAACTGAAGCTTTCTTT. Amino acids: CASRITGGTEAFF.

V usage is TRBV9 and J usage is TRBJ1-5; D not resolved. Germline-derived CDR1 and CDR2 are SGDLS and YYNGEE. The CDR3 has 12 amino acids. The V end was cut by 7 bases, the J end by 3 bases, with 8 bases between. CDR3 amino acids: CASGSNNQPQHF. CDR3 nucleotide sequence: TGTGCCAGCGGCAGTAACAATCAGCCCCAGCATTTT.

The chain is built from TRBV28 and TRBJ1-5; a weak D match, TRBD1 (6 bases). This CDR3 is built from 12 residues. The germline V gene encodes CDR1 MDHEN and CDR2 SYDVKM. V was cut by 6 bases and J by 11 bases, with 14 bases left in between. The CDR3 loop reads CASRQGPRAQHF. For the CDR3, the DNA is TGTGCCAGCAGACAGGGACCTAGGGCCCAGCATTTT.

Many counts were recorded for this clonotype. The chain carries TRBV30 and TRBJ1-1; 8 bases fit TRBD1. The CDR3 covers 16 residues. The germline CDR1 and CDR2 sequences are GTSNPN and SVGIG (reference sequence). The V segment lost 8 bases and the J segment 1 base; nucleotides outside the gene matches: 15. The CDR3 coding sequence is TGTGCCAGTAACGACCCAGACAGGGGACGGAACACTGAAGCTTTCTTT. The encoded protein is CASNDPDRGRNTEAFF.

On this clonotype: The junction does not match germline at one end; this may be a read error. The chain joins TRBV7-2 to TRBJ2-2; D gene unclear. Germline CDR1 SGHTA, CDR2 FQGNSA. The CDR3 consists of 18 residues. CDR3 nucleotide sequence: TGCGCCAGCAGCCAGAGCACCCACCAAAGCGCGAACACCGGGGAGCTGTTTTTT. Its protein product is CASSQSTHQSANTGELFF. Using reference TRBV7-2 and TRBJ2-2 for the parts outside the CDR3, the full variable domain is GAGVSQSPSNKVTEKGKDVELRCDPISGHTALYWYRQSLGQGLEFLIYFQGNSAPDKSGLPSDRFSAERTGGSVSTLTIQRTQQEDSAVYLCASSQSTHQSANTGELFFGEGSRLTVL.

This clonotype was seen a few times. The chain couples TRBV5-5 to TRBJ2-1; no reliable D call. The CDR3 has 15 amino acids. V lost 0 bases and J 2 bases, leaving 9 bases between the germline ends. Germline V gives CDR1 SGHKS, CDR2 YYEKEE (reference sequence). Written as DNA, the CDR3 is TGTGCCAGCAGCTTGGCTGGGTCCCCCTACAATGAGCAGTTCTTC. Its translation is CASSLAGSPYNEQFF.

This clonotype came up many times. The chain combines TRBV5-1 with TRBJ1-2; D possibly corresponds to TRBD1 (6 bases). V gave up 5 bases and J gave up 4 bases, with 12 bases separating them. This CDR3 has 13 amino acids. In germline, CDR1 is SGHRS, CDR2 YFSETQ. The CDR3 here is CASSRGDAYGYTF. In DNA, the CDR3 is TGCGCCAGCAGTAGGGGGGATGCCTATGGCTACACCTTC.